This TCR beta chain is from a study of regulatory T cells in long-lasting Graves disease. This CDR3 comprises 15 residues. The V gene end was trimmed by 6 bases and the J gene end by 2 bases; junction bases not matched to a gene: 4. Looked up from germline, CDR1 is MNHEY and CDR2 is SMNVEV (reference sequence). Time point given: persistent/refractory GD, antithyroid drugs over 5 years with positive TRAb. RNA extracted from PBMCs served as the sequencing template. Arm-PCR of CDR3 regions and iRepertoire HTBI primers were the basis on which TCR beta libraries were built. A single record per CDR3 protein comes from TCRdb applying MiXCR to the multiplex PCR reads. The top ten clones hold around 15% of a sample with hundreds of thousands of distinct CDR3 sequences, 21% of them seen once.

The material sequenced was peripheral blood mononuclear cells (PBMCs), taken when the disease was refractory, from a patient treated with antithyroid drugs. The receptor was derived from a female donor with Graves disease. The chain links TRBV27 to TRBJ2-6, with TRBD1 matching 7 bases. The CDR3 spells CASRDTGAGANVLTF. CDR3 sequence (DNA): TGTGCCAGCAGGGACACAGGGGCTGGGGCCAACGTCCTGACTTTC. Full variable domain (missing parts from reference TRBV27 and TRBJ2-6): EAQVTQNPRYLITVTGKKLTVTCSQNMNHEYMSWYRQDPGLGLRQIYYSMNVEVTDKGDVPEGYKVSRKEKRNFPLILESPSPNQTSLYFCASRDTGAGANVLTFGAGSRLTVL.